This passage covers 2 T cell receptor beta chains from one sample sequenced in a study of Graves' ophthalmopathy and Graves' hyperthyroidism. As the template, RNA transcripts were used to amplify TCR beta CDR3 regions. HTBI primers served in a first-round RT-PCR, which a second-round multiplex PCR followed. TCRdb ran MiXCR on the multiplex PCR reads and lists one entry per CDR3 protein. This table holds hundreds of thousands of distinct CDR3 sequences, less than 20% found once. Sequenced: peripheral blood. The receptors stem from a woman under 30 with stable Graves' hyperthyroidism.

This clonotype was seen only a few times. The CDR3 is CASSFRQGVNTEAFF. The CDR3 nucleotides read TGTGCCAGCAGCTTTAGACAGGGGGTAAACACTGAAGCTTTCTTT. The chain recombines TRBV7-2 with TRBJ1-1; 9 bases line up with TRBD1. The germline V gene encodes CDR1 SGHTA and CDR2 FQGNSA. J was trimmed by 2 bases and V by 3 bases; bases with no gene match: 4. The CDR3 extends over 15 amino acids.

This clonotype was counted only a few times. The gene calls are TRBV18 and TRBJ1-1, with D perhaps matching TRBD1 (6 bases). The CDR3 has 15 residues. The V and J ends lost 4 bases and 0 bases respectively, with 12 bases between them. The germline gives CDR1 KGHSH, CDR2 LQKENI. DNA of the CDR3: TGTGCCAGCTCACTGGGGGGGGCGGTGAACACTGAAGCTTTCTTT. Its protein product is CASSLGGAVNTEAFF.